The sequence of this T cell receptor (beta chain) was determined in a study of T cells after yellow fever vaccination. Findings of the study overall: Post-booster repertoires contained most primary-vaccination clones again (96% CD4, around 88% CD8). FACS-sorted repertoires could harbor abundant contaminating bulk-population clonotypes.

5'RACE template switching added a universal primer site and UMIs to TCR cDNA. A single record per CDR3 protein comes from TCRdb applying MiXCR to the 5' RACE reads. Of 500,000 to 700,000 distinct CDR3 sequences listed, 15% to 20% were seen once; the top ten hold roughly an eighth. Germline values: CDR1 MNHEY, CDR2 SVGEGT. The CDR3 is made up of 14 amino acids. V lost 8 bases to trimming and J lost 6 bases, with 20 bases between them. As to this clonotype: Its specificity is unknown.

The source material was PBMCs, sampled 15 days after the yellow fever booster vaccination. The chain carries TRBV6-2 or TRBV6-3 and TRBJ2-7; D is perhaps TRBD1 or TRBD2 (5 bases each). This TCR came from a young man who received the YFV17D yellow fever vaccine. CDR3 region: CASLRDGTQVEQYF. The CDR3 DNA follows: TGTGCCAGCCTTCGGGACGGGACCCAGGTCGAGCAGTACTTC.